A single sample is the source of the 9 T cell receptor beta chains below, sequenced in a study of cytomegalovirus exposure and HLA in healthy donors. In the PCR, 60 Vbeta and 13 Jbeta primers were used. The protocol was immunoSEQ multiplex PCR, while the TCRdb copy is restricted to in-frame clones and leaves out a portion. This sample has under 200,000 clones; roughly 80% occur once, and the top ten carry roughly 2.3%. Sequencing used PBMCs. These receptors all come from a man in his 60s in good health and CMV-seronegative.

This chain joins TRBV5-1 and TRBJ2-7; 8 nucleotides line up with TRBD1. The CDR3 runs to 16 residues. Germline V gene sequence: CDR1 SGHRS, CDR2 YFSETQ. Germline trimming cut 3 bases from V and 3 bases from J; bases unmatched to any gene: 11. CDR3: CASSSIGGQGRYEQYF. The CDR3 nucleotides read TGCGCCAGCAGCTCCATCGGAGGACAGGGACGCTACGAGCAGTACTTC. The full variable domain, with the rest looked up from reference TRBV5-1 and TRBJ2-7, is KAGVTQTPRYLIKTRGQQVTLSCSPISGHRSVSWYQQTPGQGLQFLFEYFSETQRNKGNFPGRFSGRQFSNSRSEMNVSTLELGDSALYLCASSSIGGQGRYEQYFGPGTRLTVT.

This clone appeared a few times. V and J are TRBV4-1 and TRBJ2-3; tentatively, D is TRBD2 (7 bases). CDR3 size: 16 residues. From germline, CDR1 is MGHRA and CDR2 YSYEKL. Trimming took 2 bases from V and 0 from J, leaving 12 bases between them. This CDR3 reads CASSQMAGASTDTQYF. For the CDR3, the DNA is TGCGCCAGCAGCCAAATGGCGGGGGCTAGCACAGATACGCAGTATTTT.

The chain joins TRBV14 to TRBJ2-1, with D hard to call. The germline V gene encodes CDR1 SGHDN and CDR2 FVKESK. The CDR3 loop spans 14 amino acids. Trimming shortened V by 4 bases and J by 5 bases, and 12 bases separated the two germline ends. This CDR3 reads CASSPITLDNEQFF. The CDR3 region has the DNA TGTGCCAGCAGCCCTATTACGCTAGACAATGAGCAGTTCTTC.

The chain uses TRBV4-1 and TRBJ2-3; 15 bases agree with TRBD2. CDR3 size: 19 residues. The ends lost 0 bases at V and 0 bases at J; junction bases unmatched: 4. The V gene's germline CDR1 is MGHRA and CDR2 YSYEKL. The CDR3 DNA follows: TGCGCCAGCAGCCAAGACGGACTAGCGGGGGGGCTTAGCACAGATACGCAGTATTTT. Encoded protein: CASSQDGLAGGLSTDTQYF.

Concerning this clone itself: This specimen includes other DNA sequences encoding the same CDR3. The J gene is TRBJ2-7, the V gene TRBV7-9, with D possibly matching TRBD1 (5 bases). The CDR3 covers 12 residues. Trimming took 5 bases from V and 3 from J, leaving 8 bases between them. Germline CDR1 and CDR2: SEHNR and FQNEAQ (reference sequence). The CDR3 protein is CASSQTGYEQYF. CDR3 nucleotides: TGTGCCAGCAGCCAAACAGGCTACGAGCAGTACTTC. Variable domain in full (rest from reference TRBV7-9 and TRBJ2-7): DTGVSQNPRHKITKRGQNVTFRCDPISEHNRLYWYRQTLGQGPEFLTYFQNEAQLEKSRLLSDRFSAERPKGSFSTLEIQRTEQGDSAMYLCASSQTGYEQYFGPGTRLTVT.

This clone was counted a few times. CDR3 sequence reads: CASSPPTGTYEQYF. The DNA for the CDR3 is TGCGCCAGCAGCCCCCCTACAGGGACCTACGAGCAGTACTTC. The chain joins TRBV5-1 to TRBJ2-7, with a tentative D call TRBD1 (6 bases). Germline assignment: CDR1 SGHRS and CDR2 YFSETQ. Trimming took off 4 bases at V and 2 bases at J, with 13 bases between the two ends. CDR3 length: 14 amino acids.

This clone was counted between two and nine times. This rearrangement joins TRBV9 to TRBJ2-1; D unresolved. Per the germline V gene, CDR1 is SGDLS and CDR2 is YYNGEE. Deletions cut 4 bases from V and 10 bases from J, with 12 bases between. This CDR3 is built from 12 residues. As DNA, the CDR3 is TGTGCCAGCAGCTCAGACTCCAGAGAGCAGTTCTTC. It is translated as CASSSDSREQFF.

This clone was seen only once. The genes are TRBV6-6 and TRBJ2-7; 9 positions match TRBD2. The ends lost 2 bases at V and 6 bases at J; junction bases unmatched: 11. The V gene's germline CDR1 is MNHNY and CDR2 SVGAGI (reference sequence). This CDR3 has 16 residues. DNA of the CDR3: TGTGCCAGCAGTTACCCCCTGGGCGGGAGGGCTTGCGAGCAGTACTTC. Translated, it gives CASSYPLGGRACEQYF.

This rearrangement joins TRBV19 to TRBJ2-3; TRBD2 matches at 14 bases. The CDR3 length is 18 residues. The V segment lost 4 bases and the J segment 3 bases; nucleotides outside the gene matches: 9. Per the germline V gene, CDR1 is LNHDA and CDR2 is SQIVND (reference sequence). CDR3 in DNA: TGTGCCAGTAGTAAGACTAGCGGGGGGGTAGAAAGAACAGATACGCAGTATTTT. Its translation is CASSKTSGGVERTDTQYF.